These T cell receptor beta chains were read from a single sample in a study of OX40 agonist ivuxolimab in advanced cancers. Assay used: immunoSEQ multiplex PCR; TCRdb lists only in-frame clones, some missing. The sample has around 80,000 clones; approximately 90% are singletons. Sequenced here: CD4+ or CD8+ T cells sorted from blood, sampled in a trial of the OX40 agonist ivuxolimab. The receptors were gathered from an adult with an advanced solid tumor such as melanoma, head and neck, liver or kidney cancer. Each CDR3 is given with its conserved first and last residue. A D gene is named only where the DNA matches it firmly.

j_call | v_call | d_call | cdr3_nt | cdr3_aa
TRBJ1-1 | TRBV29-1 | - | TGCAGCGTTTCAGGATTGAACACTGAAGCTTTCTTT | CSVSGLNTEAFF
TRBJ2-2 | TRBV7-2 | - | TGTGCCAGCAGCTTATTACCGGGGAACACCGGGGAGCTGTTTTTT | CASSLLPGNTGELFF
TRBJ2-1 | TRBV6-6 | - | TGTGCCACCCAAGGGGGGAATGAGCAGTTCTTC | CATQGGNEQFF
TRBJ1-1 | TRBV7-6 | - | TGTGCCAGCAGCCTGGCGCGGAACACTGAAGCTTTCTTT | CASSLARNTEAFF
TRBJ1-6 | TRBV6-4 | TRBD1 | TGTGCCAGCGGGGGGCTGGGACAGAATCTTAATTCACCCCTCCACTTT | CASGGLGQNLNSPLHF
TRBJ2-7 | TRBV4-1 | TRBD1 | TGCGCCAGCAGCCAAGGATTACAGGGGGTCCTCTCCTACGAGCAGTACTTC | CASSQGLQGVLSYEQYF
TRBJ2-7 | TRBV13 | - | TGTGCCAGCAGCGGATTTGGGGTGTCTCGGACGGAACCCTACGAGCAGTACTTC | CASSGFGVSRTEPYEQYF
TRBJ2-1 | TRBV7-9 | - | TGTGCCAGCAGCTTAACCGGGAACAATGAGCAGTTCTTC | CASSLTGNNEQFF
TRBJ2-7 | TRBV25-1 | TRBD2 | TGTGCCAGCAGCCCACGGGGGGAATCCTACGAGCAGTACTTC | CASSPRGESYEQYF
TRBJ2-7 | TRBV5-6 | - | TGTGCCAGCAGCCCCACGGAATCCTACGAGCAGTACTTC | CASSPTESYEQYF
TRBJ2-5 | TRBV7-6 | - | TGTGCCAGCAGCCTAGAGAGTGGACCAGAGACCCAGTACTTC | CASSLESGPETQYF
TRBJ1-2 | TRBV7-6 | TRBD1 | TGTGCCAGCAGCTCCGGGACAGGGTTCTATGGCTACACCTTC | CASSSGTGFYGYTF
TRBJ2-1 | TRBV12-5 | - | TGTGCTAGTGGTTTGGACCGGTACAATGAGCAGTTCTTC | CASGLDRYNEQFF
TRBJ2-1 | TRBV7-6 | TRBD2 | TGTGCCAGCAGGCCTACTAGCGGGGTAACGAATGAGCAGTTCTTC | CASRPTSGVTNEQFF
TRBJ1-1 | TRBV19 | TRBD1 | TGTGCCAGTAATGGCAGGGGGGGAATCACTGAAGCTTTCTTT | CASNGRGGITEAFF
TRBJ1-3 | TRBV13 | - | TGTGCCAGCAGCTTACAGGGGACTGGAAACACCATATATTTT | CASSLQGTGNTIYF
TRBJ2-7 | TRBV5-5 | TRBD1 | TGTGCCAGCAGTCCCGGGACAGGGGGCGGCGAGCAGTACTTC | CASSPGTGGGEQYF
TRBJ1-2 | TRBV9 | TRBD1 | TGTGCCAGCAGCGTAGGGACAGGGGATGGTAACTATGGCTACACCTTC | CASSVGTGDGNYGYTF
TRBJ1-5 | TRBV5-6 | - | TGTGCCAGCAGCTTGGGGGGTTATAGCAATCAGCCCCAGCATTTT | CASSLGGYSNQPQHF